What follows describes a single TCR beta chain. Its cognate antigen is unknown. At the DNA level, this CDR3 is encoded by other sequences in the same sample as well. The CDR3 has 13 residues. The V gene's germline CDR1 is ENHRY and CDR2 SYGVKD. Trimming took off 0 bases at V and 1 base at J, with 4 bases between the two ends. PCR primers comprised 60 Vbeta and 13 Jbeta primers. Assay used: immunoSEQ multiplex PCR; TCRdb lists only in-frame clones, some missing. The data show over 75,000 clones, around 59% seen once. The source of the sample is a study of cytomegalovirus exposure and HLA in healthy donors. General study results and limits: Among TCR sequences, most were rare, though some public TCRs appeared in many donors. As confirmed in vitro, a few CMV-associated chains were specific for CMV antigens. Productive rates of about 87% or about 30% were seen for most TCR beta V segments in an earlier analysis.

The J gene is TRBJ2-7, the V gene TRBV10-3; D is unclear. Sequencing was performed on PBMCs. This sequence originates from a human donor in good health. CDR3 sequence: CAISESRSYEQYF. CDR3 coding DNA: TGTGCCATCAGTGAGTCGAGATCCTACGAGCAGTACTTC.